Each of the 11 T cell receptor beta chains below was sequenced from the same sample in a study of T cells after yellow fever vaccination. TCRdb processed the 5' RACE reads anew with MiXCR; each CDR3 protein has one entry. The sample has some 350,000 distinct CDR3 sequences, approximately 10% seen once. The sample here was PBMCs, taken on the day of the first yellow fever vaccination. The receptor set was obtained from a man between 18 and 29 years old who received the YFV17D yellow fever vaccine.

The table lists this clonotype with a few counts. The CDR3 sequence is CASSQRTPTDTQYF. CDR3 nucleotides: TGTGCCAGCAGCCAAAGGACACCTACAGATACGCAGTATTTT. V is TRBV14 and J is TRBJ2-3, with D possibly TRBD1 on 5 matching bases. The CDR3 totals 14 residues. The germline V gene has CDR1 SGHDN and CDR2 FVKESK. V was shortened by 2 bases and J by 3 bases, with 9 bases between the two germline ends. The full variable domain, with the rest looked up from reference TRBV14 and TRBJ2-3, is EAGVTQFPSHSVIEKGQTVTLRCDPISGHDNLYWYRRVMGKEIKFLLHFVKESKQDESGMPNNRFLAERTGGTYSTLKVQPAELEDSGVYFCASSQRTPTDTQYFGPGTRLTVL.

In its sample, this clonotype was seen a few times. This chain links TRBV7-9 with TRBJ1-5, with D perhaps TRBD1 (5 bases). Per the germline V gene, CDR1 is SEHNR and CDR2 is FQNEAQ (reference sequence). The V gene lost 6 bases and the J gene lost 6 bases, with 21 bases spanning the gap. CDR3 size: 16 residues. CDR3 in amino acids: CASSGQGGIGGQPQHF. The CDR3 DNA follows: TGTGCCAGCAGTGGGCAGGGAGGAATTGGTGGTCAGCCCCAGCATTTT.

The gene calls are TRBV12-3 or TRBV12-4 and TRBJ2-2; D is undetermined. Trimming removed 3 bases at V and 6 bases at J, with 17 bases between. The CDR3 is 16 amino acids. The CDR3, as DNA: TGTGCCAGCAGTTTGTGGGCGAAACGAGGATCCGGGGAGCTGTTTTTT. It yields the protein CASSLWAKRGSGELFF.

V usage is TRBV28 and J usage is TRBJ2-6; TRBD1 might be the D (6 bases). Germline V gives CDR1 MDHEN, CDR2 SYDVKM. This CDR3 spans 18 amino acids. Between the trimmed V and J ends, which lost 1 base and 1 base, there was a span of 14 bases. This chain's CDR3 is CASSLFGTPWSGANVLTF. The CDR3 DNA is TGTGCCAGCAGTTTATTCGGGACACCCTGGTCTGGGGCCAACGTCCTGACTTTC. Combining the CDR3 with reference TRBV28 and TRBJ2-6 gives the whole variable domain DVKVTQSSRYLVKRTGEKVFLECVQDMDHENMFWYRQDPGLGLRLIYFSYDVKMKEKGDIPEGYSVSREKKERFSLILESASTNQTSMYLCASSLFGTPWSGANVLTFGAGSRLTVL.

There are a few counts of this clonotype. The J gene is TRBJ1-1, the V gene TRBV25-1, with 9 bases lining up with TRBD1. V was pared by 3 bases and J by 7 bases, with 9 bases of the junction left unmatched. This CDR3 spans 15 amino acids. CDR1 is MGHDK and CDR2 is SYGVNS in the germline V gene. CDR3 sequence: CASSDRGDRVVEAFF. CDR3 DNA sequence: TGTGCCAGCAGTGACCGGGGGGACAGGGTCGTTGAAGCTTTCTTT.

This clonotype came up a few times. The rearrangement joins TRBV10-3 to TRBJ2-1; 7 bases map to TRBD2. Germline V gives CDR1 ENHRY, CDR2 SYGVKD. The CDR3 contains 17 residues. The V gene end was trimmed by 2 bases and the J gene end by 4 bases; junction bases not matched to a gene: 11. The CDR3 sequence: CAISEPRASGTYNEQFF. The DNA for the CDR3 is TGTGCCATCAGTGAGCCCAGGGCTAGCGGAACTTACAATGAGCAGTTCTTC.

This clonotype was counted only a few times. The chain employs TRBV6-1 and TRBJ1-2; no clear D gene. Trimming took 6 bases from V and 4 from J, leaving 15 bases between them. The CDR3 covers 14 residues. CDR1 and CDR2 (germline): MNHNS, SASEGT. The DNA for the CDR3 is TGTGCCAGCAGCCGCCAGGTGGGAACCTATGGCTACACCTTC. It yields the protein CASSRQVGTYGYTF.

This clonotype turned up a few times. This chain connects TRBV6-2 or TRBV6-3 to TRBJ2-7, with D perhaps given as TRBD1 or TRBD2 (5 bases each). V was cut by 0 bases and J by 1 base, with 7 bases left in between. This CDR3 has 14 amino acids. Per the germline V gene, CDR1 is MNHEY and CDR2 is SVGEGT. CDR3 DNA sequence: TGTGCCAGCAGTTACTCAGAGGGGTCCTACGAGCAGTACTTC. Translation gives CASSYSEGSYEQYF.

The V and J genes are TRBV7-2 and TRBJ1-1, with TRBD1 identical over 8 bases. CDR3 length: 13 residues. With V trimmed by 4 bases and J by 6 bases, 4 bases remained unmatched. Looked up from germline, CDR1 is SGHTA and CDR2 is FQGNSA. The CDR3 sequence: CASSSRGRPEAFF. CDR3 nucleotides: TGTGCCAGCAGCTCCAGGGGGCGGCCTGAAGCTTTCTTT. The full variable domain, its missing parts supplied by reference TRBV7-2 and TRBJ1-1, is GAGVSQSPSNKVTEKGKDVELRCDPISGHTALYWYRQSLGQGLEFLIYFQGNSAPDKSGLPSDRFSAERTGGSVSTLTIQRTQQEDSAVYLCASSSRGRPEAFFGQGTRLTVV.

The chain carries TRBV4-1 and TRBJ2-7; D is unresolved. The CDR3 totals 12 residues. In germline, CDR1 is MGHRA, CDR2 YSYEKL. V lost 0 bases and J lost 5, with 5 bases in between. CDR3 protein: CASSQEYHEQYV. CDR3 nucleotide sequence: TGCGCCAGCAGCCAAGAGTATCACGAGCAGTACGTC.

This clonotype was recorded a few times. V gene TRBV16 combines with J gene TRBJ1-3; 9 nucleotides agree with TRBD1. Germline assignment: CDR1 KGHSY and CDR2 FQNENV. V dropped 3 bases and J dropped 8; count of bases not matched to a gene: 5. The CDR3 loop spans 14 amino acids. For the CDR3, the DNA is TGTGCCAGCAGCCATCGCCGGACAGGGGACACCATATATTTT. Residues: CASSHRRTGDTIYF.